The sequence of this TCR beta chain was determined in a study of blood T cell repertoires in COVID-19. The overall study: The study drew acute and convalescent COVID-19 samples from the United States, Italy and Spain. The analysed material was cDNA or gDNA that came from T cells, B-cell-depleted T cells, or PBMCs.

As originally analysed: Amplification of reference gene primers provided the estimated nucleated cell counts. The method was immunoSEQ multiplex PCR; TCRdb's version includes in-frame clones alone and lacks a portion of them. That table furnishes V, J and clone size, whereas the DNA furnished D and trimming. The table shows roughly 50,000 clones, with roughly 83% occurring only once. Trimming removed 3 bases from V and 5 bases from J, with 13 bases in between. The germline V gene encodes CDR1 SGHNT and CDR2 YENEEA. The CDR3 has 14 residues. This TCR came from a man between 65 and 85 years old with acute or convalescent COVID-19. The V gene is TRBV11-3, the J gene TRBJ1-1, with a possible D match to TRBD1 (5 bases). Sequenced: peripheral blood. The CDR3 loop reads CASSFSAGRTEAFF. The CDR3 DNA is TGTGCCAGCAGCTTTAGCGCGGGGCGGACTGAAGCTTTCTTT.